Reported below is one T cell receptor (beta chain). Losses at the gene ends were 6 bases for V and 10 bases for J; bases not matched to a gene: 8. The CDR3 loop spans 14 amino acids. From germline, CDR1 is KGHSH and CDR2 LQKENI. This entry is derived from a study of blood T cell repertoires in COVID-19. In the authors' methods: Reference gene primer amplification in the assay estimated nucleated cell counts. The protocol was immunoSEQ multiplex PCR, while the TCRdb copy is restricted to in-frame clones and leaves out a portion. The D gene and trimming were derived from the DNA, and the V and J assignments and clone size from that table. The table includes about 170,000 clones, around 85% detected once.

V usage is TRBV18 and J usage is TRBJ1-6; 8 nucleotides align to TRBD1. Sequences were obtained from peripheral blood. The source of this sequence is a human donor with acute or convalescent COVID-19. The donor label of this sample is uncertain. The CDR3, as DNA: TGTGCCAGCTCCGGACAGGGCGAATCCTCACCCCTCCACTTT. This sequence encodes CASSGQGESSPLHF.